Below, 24 T cell receptor beta chains from the same sample are listed, as sequenced in a study of blood T cells in healthy people across ages. Primed by a sample-barcoded 5' primer and a J-beta primer mix, a second PCR proceeded for about 7 to 11 cycles. TCRdb re-called the 5' RACE reads with MiXCR, one entry per CDR3 protein. Of about 760,000 distinct CDR3 sequences listed, roughly three fifths are singletons. What was sequenced was blood. Receptor source: a man in his forties or fifties in good health.

V usage is TRBV5-4 and J usage is TRBJ2-7; 8 bases line up with TRBD2. The J segment lost 4 bases and the V segment lost 7 bases, leaving 10 bases of the junction unmatched. The CDR3 loop spans 14 amino acids. Germline CDR1 and CDR2: SGHNT and YYREEE (reference sequence). CDR3 protein: CASGTGTSPYEQYF. Written as DNA, the CDR3 is TGTGCCAGCGGTACCGGGACTAGTCCATACGAGCAGTACTTC.

In its sample, this clonotype was seen a few times. This chain uses TRBV29-1 with TRBJ1-5, with 10 bases identical to TRBD1. The CDR3 is 14 amino acids. CDR1 is SQVTM and CDR2 is ANQGSEA in the germline V gene. V dropped 5 bases and J dropped 5; count of bases not matched to a gene: 6. CDR3 amino acids: CSVSGQGDYQPQHF. The CDR3 coding sequence is TGCAGCGTTTCTGGACAGGGGGATTATCAGCCCCAGCATTTT.

Only a few counts were recorded for this clonotype. The chain joins TRBV7-2 to TRBJ2-1, with 7 bases identical to TRBD1. Germline CDR1 and CDR2: SGHTA and FQGNSA. This CDR3 comprises 16 residues. J gave up 1 base and V 4 bases, and 7 bases lay outside the gene matches. CDR3 region: CASSSFRGLSYNEQFF. In DNA form, the CDR3 reads TGTGCCAGCAGCTCGTTCAGGGGGTTGTCCTACAATGAGCAGTTCTTC.

This sequence joins TRBV3-1 and TRBJ1-6, with D possibly TRBD1 on 5 matching bases. The CDR3 runs to 15 residues. CDR1 is LGHDT, CDR2 YNNKEL, per germline (reference sequence). The V and J ends lost 4 bases and 7 bases respectively, with 14 bases between them. CDR3 protein: CASSRGREGNSPLHF. CDR3 DNA sequence: TGTGCCAGCAGCCGAGGCAGGGAGGGAAATTCACCCCTCCACTTT.

The chain combines TRBV24-1 with TRBJ2-7; the D gene is possibly TRBD2 (5 bases). The closer fit of TRBJ2-5 to the DNA end suggests the J call may be wrong. Germline V gene sequence: CDR1 KGHDR, CDR2 SFDVKD. The CDR3 totals 12 residues. CDR3 in amino acids: CATSARGETQYF. The DNA for the CDR3 is TGTGCCACCAGTGCCCGGGGAGAGACCCAGTACTTC.

This chain connects TRBV4-2 to TRBJ2-5, with TRBD2 matching 10 bases. The CDR3 is 16 amino acids. J lost 5 bases, V lost 3 bases, and 9 bases had no gene match. CDR1 and CDR2 (germline): LGHNA, YNFKEQ. CDR3 amino acids: CASSQGRGLAPETQYF. The CDR3 DNA reads TGTGCCAGCAGCCAGGGCCGGGGACTAGCGCCTGAGACCCAGTACTTC.

The rearrangement links TRBV11-2 to TRBJ2-3, with D perhaps TRBD2 (5 bases). This CDR3 is 16 amino acids long. From germline, CDR1 is SGHAT and CDR2 FQNNGV. V lost 5 bases and J 6 bases, leaving 21 bases between the germline ends. CDR3 nucleotide sequence: TGTGCCAGCAGCCCGCCGGGAAAGGTGATAGGGGATACGCAGTATTTT. Translating gives CASSPPGKVIGDTQYF. Based on the CDR3 plus reference TRBV11-2 and TRBJ2-3, the full variable domain is EAGVAQSPRYKIIEKRQSVAFWCNPISGHATLYWYQQILGQGPKLLIQFQNNGVVDDSQLPKDRFSAERLKGVDSTLKIQPAKLEDSAVYLCASSPPGKVIGDTQYFGPGTRLTVL.

The genes are TRBV20-1 and TRBJ1-5; D gene uncertain. This CDR3 contains 9 residues. The germline V gene has CDR1 DFQATT and CDR2 SNEGSKA (reference sequence). The V and J ends lost 5 bases and 7 bases respectively, with 3 bases between them. CDR3 bases: TGCAGTGCTGGGCAGCCCCAGCATTTT. Translation: CSAGQPQHF.

The genes are TRBV4-2 and TRBJ2-3; the match to TRBD2 covers 10 bases. V lost 0 bases, J lost 2 bases, and 5 bases stayed unmatched. The CDR3 loop spans 17 amino acids. CDR1 and CDR2 (germline): LGHNA, YNFKEQ. The CDR3 nucleotides read TGTGCCAGCAGCCAAGATCCCAGCGGGGGGGCCACAGATACGCAGTATTTT. It encodes CASSQDPSGGATDTQYF.

V and J are TRBV7-2 and TRBJ2-7, with TRBD1 identical over 11 bases. Germline trimming cut 7 bases from V and 7 bases from J; bases unmatched to any gene: 18. The germline gives CDR1 SGHTA, CDR2 FQGNSA. The CDR3 length is 17 residues. CDR3 sequence (DNA): TGTGCCAGCAACCCTAAGGGGACAGGGGGGAACTACAATGAGCAGTACTTC. Its translation is CASNPKGTGGNYNEQYF.

This chain links TRBV7-3 with TRBJ2-1; tentatively, D is TRBD2 (5 bases). This CDR3 has 18 residues. Germline CDR1 SGHTA, CDR2 FQGTGA. V lost 0 bases, J lost 0 bases, and 15 bases lay in between. The CDR3 sequence: CASSLTESGLSSYNEQFF. The CDR3 DNA sequence: TGTGCCAGCAGCTTAACTGAAAGCGGCCTCAGCTCCTACAATGAGCAGTTCTTC. Complete variable domain (other parts from reference TRBV7-3 and TRBJ2-1): GAGVSQTPSNKVTEKGKYVELRCDPISGHTALYWYRQSLGQGPEFLIYFQGTGAADDSGLPNDRFFAVRPEGSVSTLKIQRTERGDSAVYLCASSLTESGLSSYNEQFFGPGTRLTVL.

CDR3 nucleotides: TGCAGTGCTAGCAGGGATCAGCCCCAGCATTTT. Translation: CSASRDQPQHF. V is TRBV20-1 and J is TRBJ1-5; maybe TRBD1 (5 bases). Trimming removed 3 bases at V and 5 bases at J, with 5 bases between. This CDR3 is built from 11 residues. Germline CDR1 reads DFQATT; CDR2 reads SNEGSKA (reference sequence).

This clonotype occurred a few times. This chain joins TRBV12-3 or TRBV12-4 and TRBJ2-5; maybe TRBD1 (5 bases). V lost 7 bases and J lost 2, with 8 bases in between. There are 12 residues in the CDR3. The chain's CDR3 is CASNTGQETQYF. The CDR3 coding sequence is TGTGCCAGCAATACAGGACAAGAGACCCAGTACTTC.

V usage is TRBV5-1 and J usage is TRBJ2-3; weak D call: TRBD2 (5 bases). This CDR3 has 15 amino acids. Trimming left V 1 base short and J 6 bases short, with 15 bases between. CDR1 and CDR2 from the germline V gene are SGHRS and YFSETQ. The CDR3 sequence is CASSLPTPRADTQYF. The CDR3 nucleotides are TGCGCCAGCAGCTTGCCGACCCCGAGGGCCGATACGCAGTATTTT.

The chain employs TRBV7-2 and TRBJ2-3; D ambiguous. Looked up from germline, CDR1 is SGHTA and CDR2 is FQGNSA. V was trimmed by 3 bases and J by 5 bases, leaving 6 bases between them. The CDR3 length is 12 residues. CDR3 sequence: CASSFGVDTQYF. DNA for the CDR3: TGTGCCAGCAGCTTTGGGGTAGATACGCAGTATTTT.

CDR3 sequence (DNA): TGTGCCACCGGAGGGTCGACTAAGAGCACAGATACGCAGTATTTT. This sequence encodes CATGGSTKSTDTQYF. This chain joins TRBV24-1 and TRBJ2-3; D is possibly TRBD2 (6 bases). The germline V and J ends were trimmed by 9 bases and 0 bases, with 15 bases remaining between them. CDR3 length equals 15 residues. The germline V gene encodes CDR1 KGHDR and CDR2 SFDVKD.

This clonotype was seen ten or more times. The rearrangement uses TRBV28 and TRBJ2-5, with TRBD1 identical over 8 bases. V lost 7 bases to trimming and J lost 5 bases; unmatched junction nucleotides: 15. The V gene's germline CDR1 is MDHEN and CDR2 SYDVKM. The length of the CDR3 is 16 residues. CDR3 sequence: CASTEPGQGMEETQYF. CDR3 bases: TGTGCCAGCACCGAACCTGGACAGGGAATGGAGGAGACCCAGTACTTC.

The chain joins TRBV29-1 to TRBJ2-3, with 8 nucleotides matching TRBD1. Germline trimming cut 5 bases from V and 5 bases from J; bases unmatched to any gene: 9. The germline V gene encodes CDR1 SQVTM and CDR2 ANQGSEA. The CDR3 is 14 amino acids. CDR3 in amino acids: CSVRKTGVEDTQYF. The CDR3 DNA sequence: TGCAGCGTTAGAAAGACAGGGGTGGAAGATACGCAGTATTTT.

The rearrangement uses TRBV7-2 and TRBJ2-3, with D possibly being TRBD2 (5 bases). V lost 1 base and J lost 4, with 12 bases in between. Germline CDR1 and CDR2: SGHTA and FQGNSA. The CDR3 is 15 residues long. CDR3 bases: TGTGCCAGCAGCTTAGAAGCGGAACGAGCAGATACGCAGTATTTT. Amino acid sequence: CASSLEAERADTQYF.

This clonotype was observed at least ten times. The rearrangement links TRBV4-1 to TRBJ2-7; D not resolved. The CDR3 loop spans 12 amino acids. Germline CDR1 and CDR2: MGHRA and YSYEKL. The V end was cut by 0 bases, the J end by 6 bases, with 6 bases between. Here the CDR3 reads CASSQDLGEQYF. In DNA, the CDR3 is TGCGCCAGCAGCCAAGATTTGGGCGAGCAGTACTTC.

This clonotype showed up just once. This sequence may be a read error, since a much larger clone differs from it by one base. The V and J genes are TRBV7-3 and TRBJ2-3; maybe TRBD2 (6 bases). The CDR3 runs 17 residues. The germline CDR1 and CDR2 sequences are SGHTA and FQGTGA. V lost 1 base to trimming and J lost 1 base, with 15 bases between them. The CDR3 sequence: CASSLSGARRGTDTQYF. The CDR3, as DNA: TGTGCCAGCAGCTTAAGCGGGGCCAGGAGGGGCACAGATACGCAGTATTTT.

The rearrangement joins TRBV6-1 to TRBJ2-1; the match to TRBD1 covers 7 bases. Looked up from germline, CDR1 is MNHNS and CDR2 is SASEGT. The CDR3 consists of 15 residues. Losses at the gene ends were 5 bases for V and 2 bases for J; bases not matched to a gene: 6. Here the CDR3 reads CASSNTGTAYNEQFF. The CDR3 nucleotides read TGTGCCAGCAGTAATACCGGGACAGCCTACAATGAGCAGTTCTTC.

This chain links TRBV20-1 with TRBJ2-1, with 8 bases lining up with TRBD2. The DNA end is a closer match to TRBJ2-7, so the J assignment may be wrong. The germline V gene encodes CDR1 DFQATT and CDR2 SNEGSKA (reference sequence). The CDR3 runs to 16 residues. The CDR3 sequence is CSATTSGGVGSYEQYF. CDR3 sequence (DNA): TGCAGTGCCACAACCTCCGGGGGGGTAGGGTCCTACGAGCAGTACTTC.

The CDR3 DNA is TGTGCCAGCAGTCTCGACAGTTTCGGAAACACCATATATTTT. It encodes CASSLDSFGNTIYF. The V gene is TRBV14, the J gene TRBJ1-3, with D possibly matching TRBD1 (5 bases). The germline V and J ends were trimmed by 6 bases and 4 bases, with 13 bases remaining between them. From germline, CDR1 is SGHDN and CDR2 FVKESK. The CDR3 runs to 14 residues.